Detailed here is one T cell receptor beta chain. This specimen belongs to a study of T cell changes during pregnancy in multiple sclerosis. V was pared by 4 bases and J by 6 bases, with 10 bases of the junction left unmatched. CDR1 and CDR2 (germline): SGHTA, FQGNSA. This CDR3 has 15 residues. Method: immunoSEQ multiplex PCR; TCRdb's copy keeps in-frame clones and lacks some. The repertoire holds about 89,000 clones, with 94% as singletons. The V and J genes are TRBV7-2 and TRBJ1-2; 8 bases align to TRBD1. This clonotype was obtained from a female donor with multiple sclerosis, enrolled in a pregnancy study. Source: peripheral blood, taken in the third trimester of pregnancy. The CDR3 sequence: CASSYRGTGAHGYTF. Here the CDR3 DNA reads TGTGCCAGCAGCTACCGGGGGACAGGCGCCCATGGCTACACCTTC.